This TCR beta chain was retrieved from a study of CD8+ T cells in alopecia areata. This clone was counted a single time. Antigen specificity is unknown. The CDR3 runs to 15 residues. From germline, CDR1 is SQVTM and CDR2 ANQGSEA. V shed 6 bases and J 0 bases; nucleotides not matched to a gene: 9. Alopecia areata patients provided lesional scalp punch biopsies and peripheral blood. General study results and limits: Especially in alopecia totalis/universalis, lesional scalp showed greater clonality than normal scalp did. Sequencing of scalp samples also includes resident alphabeta T cells from normal skin.

Sequencing relied on a cDNA template that was reverse transcribed from extracted RNA. Repertoires were generated with immunoSEQ multiplex PCR, while TCRdb's copy carries only in-frame clones and drops some. Of around 120,000 clones listed, 47% are singletons. The sequenced sample consisted of NKG2D-low CD8+ T cells sorted from blood. This TCR derives from a human donor with alopecia areata. The rearrangement links TRBV29-1 to TRBJ2-3; TRBD2 matches at 7 bases. CDR3 protein: CSVGGTSVSTDTQYF. The CDR3 region has the DNA TGCAGCGTCGGCGGCACTAGCGTTAGCACAGATACGCAGTATTTT.